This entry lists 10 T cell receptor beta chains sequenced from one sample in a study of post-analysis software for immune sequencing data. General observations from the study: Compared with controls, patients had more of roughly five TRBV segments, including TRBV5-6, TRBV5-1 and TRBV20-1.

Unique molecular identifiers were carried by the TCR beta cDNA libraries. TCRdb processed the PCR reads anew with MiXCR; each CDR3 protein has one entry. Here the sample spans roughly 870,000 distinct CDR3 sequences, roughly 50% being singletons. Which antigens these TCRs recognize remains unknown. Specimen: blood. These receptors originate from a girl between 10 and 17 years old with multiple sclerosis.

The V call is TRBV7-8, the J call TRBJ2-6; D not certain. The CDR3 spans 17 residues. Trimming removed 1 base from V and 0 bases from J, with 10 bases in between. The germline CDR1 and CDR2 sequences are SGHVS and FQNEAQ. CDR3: CASSLVRHFSGANVLTF. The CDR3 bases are TGTGCCAGCAGCTTAGTGCGACATTTCTCTGGGGCCAACGTCCTGACTTTC.

The CDR3: CASSANLAGGFGEQFF. DNA for the CDR3: TGTGCCAGCAGTGCGAATCTAGCGGGAGGGTTTGGTGAGCAGTTCTTC. The rearrangement joins TRBV2 to TRBJ2-1; TRBD2 agrees at 12 bases. This CDR3 has 16 residues. V lost 4 bases and J lost 9; bases outside the gene matches: 10. Per the germline V gene, CDR1 is SNHLY and CDR2 is FYNNEI.

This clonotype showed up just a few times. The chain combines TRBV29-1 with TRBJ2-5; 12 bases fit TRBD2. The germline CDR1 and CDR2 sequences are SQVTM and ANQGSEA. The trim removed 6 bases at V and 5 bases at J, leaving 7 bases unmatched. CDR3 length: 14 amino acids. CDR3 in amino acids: CSVGLAGNGETQYF. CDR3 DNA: TGCAGCGTCGGACTAGCGGGAAACGGCGAGACCCAGTACTTC.

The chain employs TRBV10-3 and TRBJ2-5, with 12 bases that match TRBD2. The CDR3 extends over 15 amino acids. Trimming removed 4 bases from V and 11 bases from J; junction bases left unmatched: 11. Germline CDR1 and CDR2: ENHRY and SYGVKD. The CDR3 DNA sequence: TGTGCCATCAGTGGAGGGACTAGCGGGCTCTATGAGCAGTACTTC. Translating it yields CAISGGTSGLYEQYF.

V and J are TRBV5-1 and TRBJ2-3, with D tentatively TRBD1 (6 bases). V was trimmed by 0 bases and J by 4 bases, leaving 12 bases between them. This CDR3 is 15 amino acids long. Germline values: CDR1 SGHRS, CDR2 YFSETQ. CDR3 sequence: CASSLVGQGSDTQYF. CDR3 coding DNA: TGCGCCAGCAGCTTGGTCGGTCAGGGGTCAGATACGCAGTATTTT.

The CDR3 bases are TGTGCCAGCAGCTTAGGGTCTGGGACAGTAAGCAATCAGCCCCAGCATTTT. This translates into CASSLGSGTVSNQPQHF. This chain joins TRBV7-8 and TRBJ1-5, with 7 bases aligning to TRBD1. V lost 1 base to trimming and J lost 1 base; unmatched junction nucleotides: 7. CDR3 length equals 17 residues. Germline CDR1 SGHVS, CDR2 FQNEAQ.

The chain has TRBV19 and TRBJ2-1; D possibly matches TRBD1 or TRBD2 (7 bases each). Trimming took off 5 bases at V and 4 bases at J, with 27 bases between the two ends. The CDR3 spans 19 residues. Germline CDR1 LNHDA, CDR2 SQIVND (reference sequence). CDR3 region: CASSPLRKGAGETYNEQFF. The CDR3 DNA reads TGTGCCAGTAGTCCCCTAAGAAAGGGGGCGGGAGAAACTTACAATGAGCAGTTCTTC.

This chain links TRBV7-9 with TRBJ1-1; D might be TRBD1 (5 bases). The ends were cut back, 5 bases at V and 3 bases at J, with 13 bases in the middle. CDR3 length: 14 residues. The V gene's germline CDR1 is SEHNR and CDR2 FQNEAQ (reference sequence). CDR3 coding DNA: TGTGCCAGCAGCCCCCACGGGGGACACACTGAAGCTTTCTTT. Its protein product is CASSPHGGHTEAFF.

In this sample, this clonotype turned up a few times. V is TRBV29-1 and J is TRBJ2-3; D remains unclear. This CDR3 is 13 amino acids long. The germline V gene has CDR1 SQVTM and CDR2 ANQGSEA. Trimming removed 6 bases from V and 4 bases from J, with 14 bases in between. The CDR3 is CSVPAGGADTQYF. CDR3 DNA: TGCAGCGTCCCGGCAGGTGGGGCAGATACGCAGTATTTT.

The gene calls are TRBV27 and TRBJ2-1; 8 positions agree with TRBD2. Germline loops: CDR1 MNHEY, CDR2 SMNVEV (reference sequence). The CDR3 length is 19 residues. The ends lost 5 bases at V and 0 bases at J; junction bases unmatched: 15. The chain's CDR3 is CASSLGVAGRPSSYNEQFF. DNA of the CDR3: TGTGCCAGCAGTCTAGGGGTAGCGGGACGACCGAGCTCCTACAATGAGCAGTTCTTC.